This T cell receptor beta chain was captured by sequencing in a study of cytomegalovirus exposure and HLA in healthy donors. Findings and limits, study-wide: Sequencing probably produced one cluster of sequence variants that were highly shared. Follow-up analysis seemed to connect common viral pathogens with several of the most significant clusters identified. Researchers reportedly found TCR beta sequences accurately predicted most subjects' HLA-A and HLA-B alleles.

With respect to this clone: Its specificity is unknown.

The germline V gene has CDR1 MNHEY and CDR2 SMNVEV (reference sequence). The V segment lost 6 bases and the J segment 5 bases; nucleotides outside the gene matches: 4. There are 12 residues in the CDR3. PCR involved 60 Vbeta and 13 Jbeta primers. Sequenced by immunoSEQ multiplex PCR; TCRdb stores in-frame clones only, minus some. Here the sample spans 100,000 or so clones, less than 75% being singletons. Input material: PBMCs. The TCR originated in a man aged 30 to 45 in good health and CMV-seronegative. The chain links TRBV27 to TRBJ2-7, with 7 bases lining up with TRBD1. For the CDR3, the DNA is TGTGCCAGCAGCAGAACAGGGGACGAGCAGTACTTC. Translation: CASSRTGDEQYF.